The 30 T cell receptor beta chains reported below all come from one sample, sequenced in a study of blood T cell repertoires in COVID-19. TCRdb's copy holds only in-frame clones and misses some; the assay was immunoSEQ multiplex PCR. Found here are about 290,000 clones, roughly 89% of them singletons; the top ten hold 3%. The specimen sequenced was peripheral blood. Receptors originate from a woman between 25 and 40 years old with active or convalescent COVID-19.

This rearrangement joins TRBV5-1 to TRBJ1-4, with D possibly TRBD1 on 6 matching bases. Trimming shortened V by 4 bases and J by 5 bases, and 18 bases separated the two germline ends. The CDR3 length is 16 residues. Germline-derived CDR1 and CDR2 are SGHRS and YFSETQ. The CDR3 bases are TGCGCCAGCAGCCCGCGCGGACAGATTCTGAATGAAAAACTGTTTTTT. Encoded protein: CASSPRGQILNEKLFF.

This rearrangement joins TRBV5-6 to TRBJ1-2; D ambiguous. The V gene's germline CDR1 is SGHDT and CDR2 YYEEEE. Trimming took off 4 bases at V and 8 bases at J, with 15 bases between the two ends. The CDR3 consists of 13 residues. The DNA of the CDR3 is TGTGCCAGCAGCAACGGCGACATGGCCGGCTACACCTTC. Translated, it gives CASSNGDMAGYTF. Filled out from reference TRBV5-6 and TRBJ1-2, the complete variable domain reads DAGVTQSPTHLIKTRGQQVTLRCSPKSGHDTVSWYQQALGQGPQFIFQYYEEEERQRGNFPDRFSGHQFPNYSSELNVNALLLGDSALYLCASSNGDMAGYTFGSGTRLTVV.

The CDR3 coding sequence is TGTGCCAGCAGTTCAGGGCTGGAACAGCCCCAGCATTTT. It specifies CASSSGLEQPQHF. The V call is TRBV6-5, the J call TRBJ1-5, with D tentatively TRBD1 (5 bases). The CDR3 spans 13 residues. Germline V gene lookup returns CDR1 MNHEY and CDR2 SVGAGI. V dropped 4 bases and J dropped 7 bases, with 11 bases sitting between them.

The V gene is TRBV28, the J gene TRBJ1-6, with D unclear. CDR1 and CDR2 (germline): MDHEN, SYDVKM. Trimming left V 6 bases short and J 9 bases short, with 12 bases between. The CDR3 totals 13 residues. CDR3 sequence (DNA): TGTGCCAGCAGCCCGACTCCGCTTTCACCCCTCCACTTT. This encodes CASSPTPLSPLHF. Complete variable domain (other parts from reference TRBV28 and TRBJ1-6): DVKVTQSSRYLVKRTGEKVFLECVQDMDHENMFWYRQDPGLGLRLIYFSYDVKMKEKGDIPEGYSVSREKKERFSLILESASTNQTSMYLCASSPTPLSPLHFGNGTRLTVT.

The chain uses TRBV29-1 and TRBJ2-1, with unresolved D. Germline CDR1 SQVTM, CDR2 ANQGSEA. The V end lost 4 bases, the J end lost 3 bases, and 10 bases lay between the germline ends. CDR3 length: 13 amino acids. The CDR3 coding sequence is TGCAGCGTTGTGCCGGGTCTCTACAATGAGCAGTTCTTC. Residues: CSVVPGLYNEQFF.

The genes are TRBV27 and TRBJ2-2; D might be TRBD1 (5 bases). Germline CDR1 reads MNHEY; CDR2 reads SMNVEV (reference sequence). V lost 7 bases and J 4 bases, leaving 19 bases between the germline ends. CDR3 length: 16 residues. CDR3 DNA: TGTGCCAGCACCGCTAACGGCGTGGGGCCCACCGGGGAGCTGTTTTTT. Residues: CASTANGVGPTGELFF.

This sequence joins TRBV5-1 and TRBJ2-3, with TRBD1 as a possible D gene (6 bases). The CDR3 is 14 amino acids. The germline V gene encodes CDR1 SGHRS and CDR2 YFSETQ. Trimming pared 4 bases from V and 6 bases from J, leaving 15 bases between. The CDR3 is CASSQATGPDTQYF. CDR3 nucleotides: TGCGCCAGCAGCCAAGCGACAGGACCCGATACGCAGTATTTT.

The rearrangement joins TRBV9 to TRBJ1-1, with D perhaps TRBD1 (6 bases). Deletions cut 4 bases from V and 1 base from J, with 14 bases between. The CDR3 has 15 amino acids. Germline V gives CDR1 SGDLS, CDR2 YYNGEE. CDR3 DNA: TGTGCCAGCAGCCCGCGAGCCAGGGGGAACACTGAAGCTTTCTTT. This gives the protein CASSPRARGNTEAFF.

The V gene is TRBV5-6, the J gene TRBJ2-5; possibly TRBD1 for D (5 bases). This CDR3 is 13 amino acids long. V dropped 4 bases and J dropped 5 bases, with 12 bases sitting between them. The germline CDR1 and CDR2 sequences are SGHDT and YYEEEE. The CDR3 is CASSLTATETQYF. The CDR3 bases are TGTGCCAGCAGCCTGACAGCCACGGAGACCCAGTACTTC.

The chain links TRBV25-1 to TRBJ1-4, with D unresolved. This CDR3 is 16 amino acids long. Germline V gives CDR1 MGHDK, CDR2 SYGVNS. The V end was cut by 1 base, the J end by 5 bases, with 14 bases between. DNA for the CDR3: TGTGCCAGCAGTGAATCTCAACCGGGAGGGAATGAAAAACTGTTTTTT. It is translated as CASSESQPGGNEKLFF. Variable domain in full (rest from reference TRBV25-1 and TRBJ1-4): EADIYQTPRYLVIGTGKKITLECSQTMGHDKMYWYQQDPGMELHLIHYSYGVNSTEKGDLSSESTVSRIRTEHFPLTLESARPSHTSQYLCASSESQPGGNEKLFFGSGTQLSVL.

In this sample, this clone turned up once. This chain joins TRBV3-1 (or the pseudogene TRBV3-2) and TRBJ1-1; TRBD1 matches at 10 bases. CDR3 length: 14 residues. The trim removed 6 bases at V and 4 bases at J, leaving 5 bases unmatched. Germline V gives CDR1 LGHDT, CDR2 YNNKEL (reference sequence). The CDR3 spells CASSQTGGPTEAFF. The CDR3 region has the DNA TGTGCCAGCAGTCAGACAGGGGGCCCCACTGAAGCTTTCTTT.

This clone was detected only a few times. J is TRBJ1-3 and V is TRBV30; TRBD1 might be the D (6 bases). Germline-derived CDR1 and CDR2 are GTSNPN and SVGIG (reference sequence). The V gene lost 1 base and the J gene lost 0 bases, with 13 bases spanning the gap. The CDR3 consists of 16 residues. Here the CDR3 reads CAWSGNDRNSGNTIYF. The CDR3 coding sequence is TGTGCCTGGAGTGGGAACGACAGGAACTCTGGAAACACCATATATTTT.

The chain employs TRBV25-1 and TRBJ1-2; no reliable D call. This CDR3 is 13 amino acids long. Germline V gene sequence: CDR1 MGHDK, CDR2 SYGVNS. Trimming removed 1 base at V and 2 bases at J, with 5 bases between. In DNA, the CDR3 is TGTGCCAGCAGTGAATTTCTGAACTATGGCTACACCTTC. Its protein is CASSEFLNYGYTF.

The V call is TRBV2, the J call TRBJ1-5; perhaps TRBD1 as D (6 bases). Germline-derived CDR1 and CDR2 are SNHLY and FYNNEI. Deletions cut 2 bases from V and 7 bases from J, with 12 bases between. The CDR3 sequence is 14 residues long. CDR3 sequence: CASSEWGPPQPQHF. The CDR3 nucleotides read TGTGCCAGCAGTGAATGGGGGCCTCCACAGCCCCAGCATTTT.

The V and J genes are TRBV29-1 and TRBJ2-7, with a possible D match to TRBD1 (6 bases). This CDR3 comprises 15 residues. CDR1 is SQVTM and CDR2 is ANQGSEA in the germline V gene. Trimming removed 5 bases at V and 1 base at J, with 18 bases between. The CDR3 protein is CSVRYQGRGSYEQYF. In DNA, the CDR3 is TGCAGCGTTAGGTATCAGGGGCGTGGGTCCTACGAGCAGTACTTC.

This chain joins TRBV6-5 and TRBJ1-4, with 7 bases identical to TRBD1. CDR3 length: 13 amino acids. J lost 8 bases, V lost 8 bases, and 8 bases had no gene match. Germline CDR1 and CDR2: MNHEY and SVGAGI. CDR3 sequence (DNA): TGTGCCAGCTTGAGGACAGGAAGGGAAAAACTGTTTTTT. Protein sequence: CASLRTGREKLFF.

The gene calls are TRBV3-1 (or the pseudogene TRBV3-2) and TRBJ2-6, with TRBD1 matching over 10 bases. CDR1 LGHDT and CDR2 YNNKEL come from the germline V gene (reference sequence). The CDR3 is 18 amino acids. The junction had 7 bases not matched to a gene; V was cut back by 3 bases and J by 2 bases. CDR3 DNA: TGTGCCAGCAGCCAGGGACAGGGGACATCGGCTGGGGCCAACGTCCTGACTTTC. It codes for CASSQGQGTSAGANVLTF.

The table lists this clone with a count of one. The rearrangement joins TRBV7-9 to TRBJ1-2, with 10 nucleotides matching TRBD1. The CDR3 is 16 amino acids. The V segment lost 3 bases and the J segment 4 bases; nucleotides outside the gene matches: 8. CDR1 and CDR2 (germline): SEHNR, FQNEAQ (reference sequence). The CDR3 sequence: CASSFQGTGVGYGYTF. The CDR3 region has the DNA TGTGCCAGCAGCTTCCAAGGGACAGGGGTAGGCTATGGCTACACCTTC.

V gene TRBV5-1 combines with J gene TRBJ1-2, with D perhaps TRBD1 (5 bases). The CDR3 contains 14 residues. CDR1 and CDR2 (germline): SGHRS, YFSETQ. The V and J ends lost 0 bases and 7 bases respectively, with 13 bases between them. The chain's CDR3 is CASSLAEGQGGYTF. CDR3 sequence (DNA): TGCGCCAGCAGCTTGGCCGAAGGGCAGGGTGGCTACACCTTC.

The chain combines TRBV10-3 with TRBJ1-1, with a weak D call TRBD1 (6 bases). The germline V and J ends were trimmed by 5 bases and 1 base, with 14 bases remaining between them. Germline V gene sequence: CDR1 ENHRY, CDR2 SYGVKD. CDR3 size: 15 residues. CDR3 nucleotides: TGTGCCATCAGTCAATACAGGGAGGGGAACACTGAAGCTTTCTTT. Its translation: CAISQYREGNTEAFF.

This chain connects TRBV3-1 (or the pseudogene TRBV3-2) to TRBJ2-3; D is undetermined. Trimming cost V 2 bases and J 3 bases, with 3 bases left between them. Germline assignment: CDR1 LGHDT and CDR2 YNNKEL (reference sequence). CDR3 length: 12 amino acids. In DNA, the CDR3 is TGTGCCAGCAGCCAAACAACAGATACGCAGTATTTT. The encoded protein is CASSQTTDTQYF.

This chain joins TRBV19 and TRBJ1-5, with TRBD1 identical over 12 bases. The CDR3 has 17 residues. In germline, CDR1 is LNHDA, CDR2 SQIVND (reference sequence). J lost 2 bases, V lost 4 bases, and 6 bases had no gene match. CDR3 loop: CASSTGQGALGNQPQHF. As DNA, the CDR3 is TGTGCCAGTAGTACGGGACAGGGGGCTCTGGGCAATCAGCCCCAGCATTTT.

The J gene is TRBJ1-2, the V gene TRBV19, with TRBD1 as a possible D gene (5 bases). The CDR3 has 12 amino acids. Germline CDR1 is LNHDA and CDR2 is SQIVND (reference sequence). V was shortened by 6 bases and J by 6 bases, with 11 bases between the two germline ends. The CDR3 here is CASRARVDGYTF. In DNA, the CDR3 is TGTGCCAGTAGAGCCAGGGTAGATGGCTACACCTTC.

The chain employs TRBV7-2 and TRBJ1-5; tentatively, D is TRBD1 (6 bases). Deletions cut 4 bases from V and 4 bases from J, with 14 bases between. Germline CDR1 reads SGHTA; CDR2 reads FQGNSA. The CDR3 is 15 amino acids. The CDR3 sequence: CASSYLRGGNQPQHF. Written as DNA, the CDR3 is TGTGCCAGCAGCTACCTCAGGGGTGGAAATCAGCCCCAGCATTTT. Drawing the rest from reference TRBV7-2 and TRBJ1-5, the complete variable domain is GAGVSQSPSNKVTEKGKDVELRCDPISGHTALYWYRQSLGQGLEFLIYFQGNSAPDKSGLPSDRFSAERTGGSVSTLTIQRTQQEDSAVYLCASSYLRGGNQPQHFGDGTRLSIL.

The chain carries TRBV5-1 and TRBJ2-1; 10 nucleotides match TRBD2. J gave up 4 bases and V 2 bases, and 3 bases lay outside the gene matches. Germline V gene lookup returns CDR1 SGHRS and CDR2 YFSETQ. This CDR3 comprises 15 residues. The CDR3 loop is CASSLLAGTYNEQFF. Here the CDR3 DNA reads TGCGCCAGCAGCTTACTAGCGGGGACTTACAATGAGCAGTTCTTC.

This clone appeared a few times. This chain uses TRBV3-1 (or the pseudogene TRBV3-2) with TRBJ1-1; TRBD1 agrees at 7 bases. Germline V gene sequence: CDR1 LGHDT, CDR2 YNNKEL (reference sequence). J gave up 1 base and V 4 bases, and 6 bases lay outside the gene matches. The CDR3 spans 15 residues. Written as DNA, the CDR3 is TGTGCCAGCAGCCTTCTCAGGGGGAGGAACACTGAAGCTTTCTTT. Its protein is CASSLLRGRNTEAFF.

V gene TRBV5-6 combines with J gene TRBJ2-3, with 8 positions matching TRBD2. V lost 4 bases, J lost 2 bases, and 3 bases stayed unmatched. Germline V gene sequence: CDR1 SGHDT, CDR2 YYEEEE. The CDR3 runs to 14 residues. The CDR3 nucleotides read TGTGCCAGCAGCACCGGGGGGGCCACAGATACGCAGTATTTT. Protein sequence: CASSTGGATDTQYF.

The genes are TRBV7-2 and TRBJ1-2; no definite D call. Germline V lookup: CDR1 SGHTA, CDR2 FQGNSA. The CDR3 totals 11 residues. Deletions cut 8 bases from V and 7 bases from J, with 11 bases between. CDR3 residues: CASGSGFGYTF. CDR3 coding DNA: TGTGCCAGCGGGTCGGGATTTGGCTACACCTTC.

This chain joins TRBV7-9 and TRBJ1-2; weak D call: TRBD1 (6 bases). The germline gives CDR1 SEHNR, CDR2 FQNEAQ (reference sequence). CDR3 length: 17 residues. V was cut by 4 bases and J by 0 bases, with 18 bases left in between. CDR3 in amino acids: CASSSTGSGASNYGYTF. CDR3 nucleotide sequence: TGTGCCAGCAGCTCCACGGGGTCAGGGGCGTCTAACTATGGCTACACCTTC.

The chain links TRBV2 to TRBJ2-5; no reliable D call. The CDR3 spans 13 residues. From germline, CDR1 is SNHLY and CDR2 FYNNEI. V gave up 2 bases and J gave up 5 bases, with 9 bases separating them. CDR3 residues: CASSESFFETQYF. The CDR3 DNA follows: TGTGCCAGCAGTGAATCATTTTTTGAGACCCAGTACTTC.